This T cell receptor (beta chain) was retrieved from a study of cytomegalovirus exposure and HLA in healthy donors. The CDR3 loop spans 16 amino acids. Germline V gives CDR1 WSHSY, CDR2 SAAADI. V lost 2 bases and J lost 6; bases outside the gene matches: 5. The PCR contained 60 Vbeta and 13 Jbeta primers. Profiled with immunoSEQ multiplex PCR; TCRdb holds only in-frame clones, not every one. The data contain under 300,000 clones, about nine tenths of them singletons. Sequenced sample: PBMCs. The J gene is TRBJ1-5, the V gene TRBV10-2; TRBD1 matches 12 bases. This receptor was taken from a man in his forties in good health and CMV-seropositive. CDR3 nucleotides: TGCGCCAGCAGTGAGCCCGGGACAGGGGGCGGTCAGCCCCAGCATTTT. Residues: CASSEPGTGGGQPQHF.